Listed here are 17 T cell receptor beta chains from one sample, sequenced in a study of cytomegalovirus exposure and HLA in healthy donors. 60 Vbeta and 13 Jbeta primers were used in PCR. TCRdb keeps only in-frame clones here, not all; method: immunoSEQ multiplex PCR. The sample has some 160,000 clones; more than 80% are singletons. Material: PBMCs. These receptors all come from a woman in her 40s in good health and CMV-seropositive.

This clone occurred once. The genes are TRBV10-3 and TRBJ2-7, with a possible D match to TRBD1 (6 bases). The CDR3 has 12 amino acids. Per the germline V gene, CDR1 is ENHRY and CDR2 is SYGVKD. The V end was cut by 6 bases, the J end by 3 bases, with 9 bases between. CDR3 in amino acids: CAISPQGYEQYF. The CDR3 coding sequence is TGTGCCATCAGCCCACAGGGCTACGAGCAGTACTTC.

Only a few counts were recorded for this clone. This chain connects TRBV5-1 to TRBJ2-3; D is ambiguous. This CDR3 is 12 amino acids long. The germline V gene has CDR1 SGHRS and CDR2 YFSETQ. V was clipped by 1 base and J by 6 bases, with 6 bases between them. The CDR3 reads CASSLKTDTQYF. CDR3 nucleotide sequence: TGCGCCAGCAGCTTGAAAACTGATACGCAGTATTTT.

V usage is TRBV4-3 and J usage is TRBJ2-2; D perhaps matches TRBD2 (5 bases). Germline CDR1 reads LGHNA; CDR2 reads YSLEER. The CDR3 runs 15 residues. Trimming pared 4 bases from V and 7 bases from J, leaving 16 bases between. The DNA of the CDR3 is TGCGCCAGCAGCCTAGAGACTAATTCCGACGGGGAGCTGTTTTTT. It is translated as CASSLETNSDGELFF.

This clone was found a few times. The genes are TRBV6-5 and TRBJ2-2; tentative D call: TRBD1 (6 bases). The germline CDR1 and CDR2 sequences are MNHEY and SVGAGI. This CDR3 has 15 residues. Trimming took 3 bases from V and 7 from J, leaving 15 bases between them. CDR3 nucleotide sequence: TGTGCCAGCAGTTATAATCCAGGGGCGGACGGGGAGCTGTTTTTT. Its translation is CASSYNPGADGELFF.

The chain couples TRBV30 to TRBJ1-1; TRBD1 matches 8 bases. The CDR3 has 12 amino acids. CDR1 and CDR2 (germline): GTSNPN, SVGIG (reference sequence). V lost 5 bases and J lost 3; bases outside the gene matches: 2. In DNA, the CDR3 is TGTGCCTGGCTGGACAGGGACACTGAAGCTTTCTTT. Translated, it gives CAWLDRDTEAFF.

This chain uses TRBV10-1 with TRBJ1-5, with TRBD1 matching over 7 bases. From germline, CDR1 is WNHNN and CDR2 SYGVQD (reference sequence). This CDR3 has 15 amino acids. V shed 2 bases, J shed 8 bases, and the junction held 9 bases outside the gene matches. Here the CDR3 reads CASSEANRGPKPQHF. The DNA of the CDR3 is TGCGCCAGCAGTGAGGCGAACAGGGGCCCGAAGCCCCAGCATTTT.

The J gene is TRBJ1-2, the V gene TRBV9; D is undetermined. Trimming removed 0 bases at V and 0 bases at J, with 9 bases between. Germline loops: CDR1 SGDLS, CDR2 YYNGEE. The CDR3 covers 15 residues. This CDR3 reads CASSVGSNSNYGYTF. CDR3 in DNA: TGTGCCAGCAGCGTAGGGTCAAACTCTAACTATGGCTACACCTTC.

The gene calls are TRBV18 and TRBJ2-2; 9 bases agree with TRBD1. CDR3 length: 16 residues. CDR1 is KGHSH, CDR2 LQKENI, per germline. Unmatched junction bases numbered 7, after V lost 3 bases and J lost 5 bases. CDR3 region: CASSPSPGQGTGELFF. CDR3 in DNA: TGTGCCAGCTCACCGTCTCCGGGACAGGGAACCGGGGAGCTGTTTTTT.

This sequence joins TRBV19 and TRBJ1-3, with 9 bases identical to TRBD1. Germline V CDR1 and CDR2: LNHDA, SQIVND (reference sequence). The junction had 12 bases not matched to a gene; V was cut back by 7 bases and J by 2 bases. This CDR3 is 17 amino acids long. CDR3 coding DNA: TGTGCCAGTAAGCGGACAGGGGTAAAGTTGGCTGGAAACACCATATATTTT. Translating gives CASKRTGVKLAGNTIYF.

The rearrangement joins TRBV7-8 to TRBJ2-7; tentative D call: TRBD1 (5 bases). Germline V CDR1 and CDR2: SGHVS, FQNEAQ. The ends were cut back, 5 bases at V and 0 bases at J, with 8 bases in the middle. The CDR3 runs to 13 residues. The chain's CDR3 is CASSPGRSYEQYF. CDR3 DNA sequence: TGTGCCAGCAGCCCAGGGCGCTCCTACGAGCAGTACTTC.

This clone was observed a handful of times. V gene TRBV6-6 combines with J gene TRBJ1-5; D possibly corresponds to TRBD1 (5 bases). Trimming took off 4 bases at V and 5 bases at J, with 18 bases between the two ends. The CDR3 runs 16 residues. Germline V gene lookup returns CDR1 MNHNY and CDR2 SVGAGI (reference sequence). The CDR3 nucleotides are TGTGCCAGCAGTTTGAGTATTGCGGGGGAAGATCAGCCCCAGCATTTT. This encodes CASSLSIAGEDQPQHF.

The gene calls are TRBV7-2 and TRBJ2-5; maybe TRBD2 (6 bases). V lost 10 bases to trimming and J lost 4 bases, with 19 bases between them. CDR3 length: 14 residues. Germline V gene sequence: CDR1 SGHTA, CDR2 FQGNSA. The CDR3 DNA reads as TGTGCCAACAGTCCGGCCTTTAGCGGAGAGACCCAGTACTTC. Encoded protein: CANSPAFSGETQYF.

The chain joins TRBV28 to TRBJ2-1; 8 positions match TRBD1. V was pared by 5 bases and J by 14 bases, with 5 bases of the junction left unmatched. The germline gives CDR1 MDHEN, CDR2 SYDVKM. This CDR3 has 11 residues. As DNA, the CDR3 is TGTGCCAGCAGTCTAGGACAGGGCAAGTTCTTC. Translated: CASSLGQGKFF.

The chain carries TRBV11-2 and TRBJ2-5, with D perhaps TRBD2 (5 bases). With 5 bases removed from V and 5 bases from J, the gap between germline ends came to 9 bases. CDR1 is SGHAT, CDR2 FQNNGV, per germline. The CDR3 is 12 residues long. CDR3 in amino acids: CASSPWRETQYF. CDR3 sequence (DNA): TGTGCCAGCAGCCCCTGGAGGGAGACCCAGTACTTC. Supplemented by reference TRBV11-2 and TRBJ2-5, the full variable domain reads EAGVAQSPRYKIIEKRQSVAFWCNPISGHATLYWYQQILGQGPKLLIQFQNNGVVDDSQLPKDRFSAERLKGVDSTLKIQPAKLEDSAVYLCASSPWRETQYFGPGTRLLVL.

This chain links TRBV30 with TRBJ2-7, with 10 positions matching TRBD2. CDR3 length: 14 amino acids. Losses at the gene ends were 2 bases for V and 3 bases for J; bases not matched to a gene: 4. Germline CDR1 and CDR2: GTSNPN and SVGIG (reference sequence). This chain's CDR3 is CAWSWTSGNYEQYF. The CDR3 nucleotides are TGTGCCTGGAGTTGGACTAGCGGCAACTACGAGCAGTACTTC.

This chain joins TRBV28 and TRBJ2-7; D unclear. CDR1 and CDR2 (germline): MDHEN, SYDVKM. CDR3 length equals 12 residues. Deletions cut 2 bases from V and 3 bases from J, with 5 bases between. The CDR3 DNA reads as TGTGCCAGCAGTTTAGGAGTCTACGAGCAGTACTTC. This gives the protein CASSLGVYEQYF.

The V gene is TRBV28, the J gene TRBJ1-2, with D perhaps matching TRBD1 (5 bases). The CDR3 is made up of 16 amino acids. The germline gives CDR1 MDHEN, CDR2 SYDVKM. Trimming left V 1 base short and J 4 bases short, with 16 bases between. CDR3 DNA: TGTGCCAGCAGTTTATTTTGGGGGGGGGACCGCTATGGCTACACCTTC. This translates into CASSLFWGGDRYGYTF.